The 22 T cell receptor beta chains below come from one sample, sequenced in a study of cytomegalovirus exposure and HLA in healthy donors. Amplification used 60 Vbeta primers and 13 Jbeta primers. Assay: immunoSEQ multiplex PCR; the TCRdb copy retains only in-frame clones and omits some. The data contain under 150,000 clones, around 78% of them singletons. Specimen: PBMCs. These receptors all stem from a woman aged 40 to 55 in good health and CMV-seropositive.

The chain joins TRBV6-1 to TRBJ2-1, with D unresolved. The V gene's germline CDR1 is MNHNS and CDR2 SASEGT. The ends were cut back, 1 base at V and 4 bases at J, with 5 bases in the middle. CDR3 size: 13 residues. CDR3 in DNA: TGTGCCAGCAGTGAAGTGGCTTACAATGAGCAGTTCTTC. It specifies CASSEVAYNEQFF.

The sample holds one count of this clone. CDR3 nucleotides: TGTGCCAGCAGCTTGGGAGGGCCCGGTAACTATGGCTACACCTTC. Protein product: CASSLGGPGNYGYTF. The rearrangement joins TRBV11-3 to TRBJ1-2; no clear D gene. Germline V gene lookup returns CDR1 SGHNT and CDR2 YENEEA. The V end lost 3 bases, the J end lost 1 base, and 12 bases lay between the germline ends. This CDR3 is built from 15 residues.

The V call is TRBV6-5, the J call TRBJ2-7; 9 nucleotides align to TRBD1. The CDR3 sequence is 14 residues long. V was clipped by 2 bases and J by 2 bases; unmatched bases: 1. Germline values: CDR1 MNHEY, CDR2 SVGAGI. The CDR3 loop reads CASSYGTGPYEQYF. The CDR3 DNA is TGTGCCAGCAGTTACGGGACAGGGCCCTACGAGCAGTACTTC.

The chain combines TRBV7-8 with TRBJ2-7; 12 bases line up with TRBD2. Germline V gives CDR1 SGHVS, CDR2 FQNEAQ. This CDR3 has 14 residues. V lost 5 bases to trimming and J lost 7 bases; unmatched junction nucleotides: 6. CDR3 region: CASSPSGRAEEQYF. DNA of the CDR3: TGTGCCAGCAGCCCTAGCGGGAGGGCGGAAGAGCAGTACTTC.

The V gene is TRBV4-1, the J gene TRBJ1-1; 8 positions match TRBD1. Trimming at V came to 3 bases and at J to 3 bases, leaving 18 bases not matched to a gene. Per germline, CDR1 MGHRA and CDR2 YSYEKL. The CDR3 covers 19 residues. The CDR3 loop is CASSHDIRGTGGRHTEAFF. As DNA, the CDR3 is TGCGCCAGCAGCCACGATATCAGGGGAACAGGGGGACGTCACACTGAAGCTTTCTTT.

The V gene is TRBV7-6, the J gene TRBJ2-5; 7 bases fit TRBD2. The CDR3 has 15 residues. With 5 bases clipped from V and 2 bases from J, the junction kept 8 bases outside the gene matches. The germline CDR1 and CDR2 sequences are SGHVS and FNYEAQ. In DNA form, the CDR3 reads TGTGCCAGCAGCCCTATTAGCGGGCCGCAAGAGACCCAGTACTTC. Protein product: CASSPISGPQETQYF.

This chain uses TRBV2 with TRBJ2-2; no clear D. This CDR3 comprises 14 residues. Trimming took 8 bases from V and 0 from J, leaving 10 bases between them. Germline V CDR1 and CDR2: SNHLY, FYNNEI. CDR3: CASRRTTNTGELFF. The DNA of the CDR3 is TGTGCCAGCCGGAGAACCACGAACACCGGGGAGCTGTTTTTT.

This chain joins TRBV28 and TRBJ2-5, with 10 bases aligning to TRBD2. The end of the DNA fits TRBJ2-7 better, so the J call may be wrong. This CDR3 region has 14 residues. Germline values: CDR1 MDHEN, CDR2 SYDVKM. CDR3 in DNA: TGTGCCAGCAGTACAGCGGGAGGGCCTCTCGAGCAGTACTTC. This gives the protein CASSTAGGPLEQYF.

V is TRBV11-2 and J is TRBJ2-4; tentatively, D is TRBD2 (5 bases). The CDR3 extends over 16 amino acids. Germline V gene data show CDR1 as SGHAT and CDR2 as FQNNGV. The V end lost 6 bases, the J end lost 10 bases, and 25 bases lay between the germline ends. This CDR3 reads CASRGLFGRRQRIQYF. The CDR3 DNA sequence: TGTGCCAGCAGGGGCCTTTTTGGGAGACGACAAAGAATTCAGTACTTC.

The chain combines TRBV7-9 with TRBJ2-2, with 7 bases that match TRBD1. Germline V gene lookup returns CDR1 SEHNR and CDR2 FQNEAQ (reference sequence). The CDR3 spans 15 residues. The J segment lost 0 bases and the V segment lost 5 bases, leaving 3 bases of the junction unmatched. The CDR3 region is CASSGQATNTGELFF. The CDR3 DNA sequence: TGTGCCAGCAGCGGACAGGCTACGAACACCGGGGAGCTGTTTTTT.

This clone has more than one count but fewer than ten. The chain uses TRBV12-5 and TRBJ2-7, with D unclear. V lost 1 base to trimming and J lost 3 bases, with 4 bases between them. This CDR3 has 12 residues. In germline, CDR1 is LGHNT, CDR2 FRNRAP. The CDR3 coding sequence is TGTGCTAGTGGTTTGGACGGCTACGAGCAGTACTTC. Its protein is CASGLDGYEQYF.

A single count supports this clone. The CDR3 sequence: CASSLGRNNEQFF. CDR3 sequence (DNA): TGTGCCAGCAGTTTAGGGAGAAACAATGAGCAGTTCTTC. The chain links TRBV27 to TRBJ2-1; D perhaps matches TRBD2 (5 bases). Trimming shortened V by 2 bases and J by 5 bases, and 7 bases separated the two germline ends. Germline values: CDR1 MNHEY, CDR2 SMNVEV (reference sequence). CDR3 size: 13 residues.

The table lists this clone with a count of one. The J gene is TRBJ2-3, the V gene TRBV5-4, with 8 bases fitting TRBD2. With V trimmed by 3 bases and J by 6 bases, 3 bases remained unmatched. The CDR3 length is 13 residues. The germline CDR1 and CDR2 sequences are SGHNT and YYREEE (reference sequence). CDR3 DNA sequence: TGTGCCAGCAGCTCGGAGCGGGAGGATACGCAGTATTTT. Its protein is CASSSEREDTQYF.

The V call is TRBV5-5, the J call TRBJ2-7; TRBD1 aligns across 8 bases. The CDR3 is made up of 15 amino acids. V was pared by 4 bases and J by 5 bases, with 11 bases of the junction left unmatched. CDR1 is SGHKS, CDR2 YYEKEE, per germline (reference sequence). The CDR3 nucleotides read TGTGCCAGCAGCCTAACCACGGGACAGGTGAACGAGCAGTACTTC. Translation gives CASSLTTGQVNEQYF.

CDR3 residues: CASSQDPRELNTQYF. The CDR3 nucleotides read TGCGCCAGCAGCCAAGATCCGCGGGAGTTGAATACGCAGTATTTT. The gene calls are TRBV4-1 and TRBJ2-3; 7 bases map to TRBD2. The trim removed 0 bases at V and 7 bases at J, leaving 7 bases unmatched. The CDR3 is 15 amino acids. The germline gives CDR1 MGHRA, CDR2 YSYEKL.

This chain connects TRBV5-8 to TRBJ2-5; perhaps TRBD2 as D (7 bases). Trimming removed 4 bases at V and 5 bases at J, with 18 bases between. Germline V gives CDR1 SGHTS, CDR2 YDEGEE. CDR3 length equals 15 residues. CDR3 sequence: CASSPQGRAWETQYF. The CDR3 DNA reads as TGTGCCAGCAGCCCCCAGGGGAGGGCGTGGGAGACCCAGTACTTC.

V is TRBV27 and J is TRBJ1-4; TRBD1 matches 11 bases. The germline gives CDR1 MNHEY, CDR2 SMNVEV (reference sequence). V was pared by 6 bases and J by 6 bases, with 3 bases of the junction left unmatched. This CDR3 has 14 residues. CDR3 residues: CASRGTGGYEKLFF. The CDR3 region has the DNA TGTGCCAGCAGGGGGACAGGGGGTTATGAAAAACTGTTTTTT.

V gene TRBV4-1 combines with J gene TRBJ2-7, with TRBD1 identical over 7 bases. The CDR3 is 16 residues long. Trimming at V came to 0 bases and at J to 0 bases, leaving 5 bases not matched to a gene. The germline V gene encodes CDR1 MGHRA and CDR2 YSYEKL. CDR3: CASSQDEGTVSYEQYF. The DNA of the CDR3 is TGCGCCAGCAGCCAAGATGAGGGGACAGTCTCCTACGAGCAGTACTTC.

This clone was seen only a few times. The rearrangement uses TRBV28 and TRBJ2-7; weak D call: TRBD1 (6 bases). The germline gives CDR1 MDHEN, CDR2 SYDVKM. The V end was cut by 7 bases, the J end by 3 bases, with 19 bases between. The CDR3 is 15 residues long. CDR3 nucleotides: TGTGCCAGCAATACTAACCGGGACACAAGCTACGAGCAGTACTTC. Its translation: CASNTNRDTSYEQYF.

The chain links TRBV5-8 to TRBJ2-2; no clear D. The CDR3 length is 14 residues. The germline CDR1 and CDR2 sequences are SGHTS and YDEGEE. Trimming took off 4 bases at V and 0 bases at J, with 7 bases between the two ends. The CDR3 region has the DNA TGTGCCAGCAGCGAACAAGCGAACACCGGGGAGCTGTTTTTT. Its translation: CASSEQANTGELFF.

This chain uses TRBV5-1 with TRBJ2-1; TRBD1 aligns across 7 bases. The CDR3 has 14 amino acids. J lost 7 bases, V lost 0 bases, and 4 bases had no gene match. Germline V lookup: CDR1 SGHRS, CDR2 YFSETQ. CDR3 region: CASSLDRGRNEQFF. CDR3 nucleotide sequence: TGCGCCAGCAGCTTGGACAGGGGAAGAAATGAGCAGTTCTTC.

The table lists this clone with a count of one. This sample includes further DNA sequences coding for the same CDR3. The chain couples TRBV6-4 to TRBJ1-2; 7 bases fit TRBD1. CDR3 size: 13 residues. The trim removed 6 bases at V and 7 bases at J, leaving 8 bases unmatched. Germline V CDR1 and CDR2: MRHNA, SNTAGT. The CDR3 reads CASSPDRDVGYTF. As DNA, the CDR3 is TGTGCCAGCAGCCCCGACAGGGACGTTGGCTACACCTTC.